Below are 22 T cell receptor beta chains sequenced from a single sample in a study of post-analysis software for immune sequencing data. Their antigens are not known. Prepared TCR beta cDNA libraries contained unique molecular identifiers. TCRdb re-derived calls from the PCR reads in MiXCR, one entry per CDR3 protein. The sample has roughly 800,000 distinct CDR3 sequences, 25% to 30% seen once. Findings and caveats of the study: Five TRBV segments, including TRBV5-6, TRBV5-1 and TRBV20-1, were more frequent in patients than controls.

Source material: blood. The receptor set was obtained from a girl aged 5 to 17 with multiple sclerosis.

The gene calls are TRBV12-3 or TRBV12-4 and TRBJ2-2, with a tentative D call TRBD2 (6 bases). This CDR3 has 16 residues. V was pared by 3 bases and J by 4 bases, with 15 bases between. CDR3 nucleotide sequence: TGTGCCAGCAGTTTTCTCGGCGGGATGCGCACCGGGGAGCTGTTTTTT. Its protein is CASSFLGGMRTGELFF.

A few counts support this clonotype. V usage is TRBV4-2 and J usage is TRBJ2-3, with 8 bases that match TRBD2. V gave up 0 bases and J gave up 0 bases; unmatched junction bases: 8. Germline V lookup: CDR1 LGHNA, CDR2 YNFKEQ. The CDR3 is made up of 18 amino acids. The CDR3 sequence is CASSQDLLAGWSTDTQYF. The CDR3, as DNA: TGTGCCAGCAGCCAAGATCTGCTAGCGGGTTGGAGCACAGATACGCAGTATTTT.

This clonotype has a handful of counts. This chain links TRBV9 with TRBJ2-7; 14 nucleotides line up with TRBD2. The germline gives CDR1 SGDLS, CDR2 YYNGEE. CDR3 length equals 15 residues. Trimming at V came to 3 bases and at J to 3 bases, leaving 2 bases not matched to a gene. In DNA form, the CDR3 reads TGTGCCAGCAGCGGAGGGACTAGCGGGGGCTACGAGCAGTACTTC. Translating gives CASSGGTSGGYEQYF.

Only a few counts were recorded for this clonotype. The chain joins TRBV20-1 to TRBJ1-4; unclear D gene. Germline V CDR1 and CDR2: DFQATT, SNEGSKA (reference sequence). Trimming took 0 bases from V and 14 from J, leaving 25 bases between them. The CDR3 is 16 amino acids. The CDR3: CSARDFPRESAPGLFF. CDR3 nucleotides: TGCAGTGCTAGAGATTTCCCCCGGGAGTCTGCCCCGGGGCTGTTTTTT.

This clonotype was counted a single time. In DNA, the CDR3 is TGTGCCAGCAGCTTGTCAGGGGTGCTCGGTGAAAAACTGTTTTTT. Translation gives CASSLSGVLGEKLFF. The V call is TRBV7-2, the J call TRBJ1-4; D might be TRBD1 (6 bases). V shed 3 bases and J shed 7 bases, with 15 bases lying between them. The CDR3 has 15 residues. CDR1 and CDR2 from the germline V gene are SGHTA and FQGNSA. Combining the CDR3 with reference TRBV7-2 and TRBJ1-4 gives the whole variable domain GAGVSQSPSNKVTEKGKDVELRCDPISGHTALYWYRQSLGQGLEFLIYFQGNSAPDKSGLPSDRFSAERTGGSVSTLTIQRTQQEDSAVYLCASSLSGVLGEKLFFGSGTQLSVL.

The gene calls are TRBV4-3 and TRBJ2-6; TRBD1 might be the D (5 bases). Between the trimmed V and J ends, which lost 7 bases and 4 bases, there was a span of 17 bases. The CDR3 is made up of 16 amino acids. Germline loops: CDR1 LGHNA, CDR2 YSLEER. The CDR3 here is CASTDMTVFGANVLTF. In DNA, the CDR3 is TGCGCCAGCACCGATATGACAGTCTTCGGGGCCAACGTCCTGACTTTC.

This chain connects TRBV5-1 to TRBJ1-4; possibly TRBD1 for D (5 bases). CDR1 and CDR2 (germline): SGHRS, YFSETQ. The CDR3 is made up of 12 amino acids. V was shortened by 4 bases and J by 10 bases, with 11 bases between the two germline ends. The CDR3, as DNA: TGCGCCAGCAGCGCAGGGATTGGAAAACTGTTTTTT. Residues: CASSAGIGKLFF.

This clonotype was observed a handful of times. This CDR3 reads CASSSTSGNYEQYF. For the CDR3, the DNA is TGTGCCAGCAGTTCCACTAGCGGCAACTACGAGCAGTACTTC. The chain carries TRBV12-3 or TRBV12-4 and TRBJ2-7; 8 bases line up with TRBD2. Germline trimming cut 4 bases from V and 3 bases from J; bases unmatched to any gene: 5. The CDR3 runs to 14 residues.

In its sample, this clonotype was seen a few times. The chain is built from TRBV5-1 and TRBJ2-3; 8 nucleotides line up with TRBD2. V lost 1 base, J lost 6 bases, and 13 bases stayed unmatched. Germline lookup yields CDR1 SGHRS and CDR2 YFSETQ. The CDR3 is 17 residues long. The CDR3 DNA sequence: TGCGCCAGCAGCTTGATGGGTGAATGGCGGGAGGTGGATACGCAGTATTTT. Residues: CASSLMGEWREVDTQYF.

This clonotype was seen only a few times. This rearrangement joins TRBV20-1 to TRBJ1-2; TRBD1 is a possible D gene (5 bases). CDR1 is DFQATT, CDR2 SNEGSKA, per germline (reference sequence). V gave up 1 base and J gave up 0 bases, with 9 bases separating them. The CDR3 loop spans 14 amino acids. The CDR3 DNA is TGCAGTGCTAGAGGGACACCTGCTAACTATGGCTACACCTTC. It translates to CSARGTPANYGYTF.

This clonotype came up a few times. The rearrangement uses TRBV9 and TRBJ1-4; 8 bases are a match to TRBD1. Trimming at V came to 2 bases and at J to 3 bases, leaving 3 bases not matched to a gene. Germline CDR1 is SGDLS and CDR2 is YYNGEE. This CDR3 is 15 amino acids long. As DNA, the CDR3 is TGTGCCAGCAGCGTCGGACAGGGAGCTAATGAAAAACTGTTTTTT. It codes for CASSVGQGANEKLFF.

Only a few counts were recorded for this clonotype. This chain links TRBV3-1 with TRBJ1-2; D is unresolved. V lost 3 bases and J 6 bases, leaving 8 bases between the germline ends. Germline CDR1 LGHDT, CDR2 YNNKEL (reference sequence). The CDR3 sequence is 12 residues long. The CDR3 spells CASSQVRDGYTF. The CDR3 DNA is TGTGCCAGCAGCCAGGTACGGGATGGCTACACCTTC.

The chain has TRBV20-1 and TRBJ1-2; TRBD1 aligns across 7 bases. This CDR3 has 13 amino acids. The germline gives CDR1 DFQATT, CDR2 SNEGSKA (reference sequence). The ends lost 1 base at V and 8 bases at J; junction bases unmatched: 7. CDR3 region: CSARGTRQGGYTF. CDR3 in DNA: TGCAGTGCTAGAGGGACCCGACAGGGAGGCTACACCTTC.

The chain has TRBV11-2 and TRBJ2-5; possible D gene TRBD1, 5 bases. Per germline, CDR1 SGHAT and CDR2 FQNNGV. The CDR3 runs to 15 residues. Trimming took 5 bases from V and 1 from J, leaving 14 bases between them. The CDR3 reads CASSGGRQFQETQYF. In DNA, the CDR3 is TGTGCCAGCAGCGGCGGCAGACAGTTCCAAGAGACCCAGTACTTC.

V gene TRBV7-9 combines with J gene TRBJ2-7, with D unresolved. Trimming left V 7 bases short and J 3 bases short, with 10 bases between. Germline CDR1 SEHNR, CDR2 FQNEAQ (reference sequence). The CDR3 length is 12 residues. The chain's CDR3 is CASKQEGYEQYF. The CDR3 DNA follows: TGTGCCAGCAAGCAGGAAGGCTACGAGCAGTACTTC.

This chain uses TRBV25-1 with TRBJ1-1; the D gene is possibly TRBD1 (5 bases). CDR1 is MGHDK, CDR2 SYGVNS, per germline. This CDR3 region has 14 residues. V was trimmed by 5 bases and J by 1 base, leaving 11 bases between them. The chain's CDR3 is CASSPRVENTEAFF. CDR3 sequence (DNA): TGTGCCAGCAGTCCCAGGGTAGAGAACACTGAAGCTTTCTTT.

This sequence joins TRBV5-1 and TRBJ1-4; 9 bases fit TRBD1. The CDR3 contains 14 residues. Germline CDR1 SGHRS, CDR2 YFSETQ. V lost 1 base to trimming and J lost 7 bases; unmatched junction nucleotides: 2. The CDR3 sequence: CASSLTGGSEKLFF. The CDR3 bases are TGCGCCAGCAGCTTGACAGGGGGCAGTGAAAAACTGTTTTTT.

The chain is built from TRBV21-1 and TRBJ2-5; no DNA check was done on the table's D call, TRBD1. The DNA end favors TRBJ2-7, so the J call may be wrong. TRBV21-1 is an annotated pseudogene. The CDR3 has 14 residues. The CDR3 spells CASSKETGRGEQYF. The CDR3 nucleotides read TGTGCCAGCAGCAAAGAGACAGGGAGGGGCGAGCAGTACTTC.

This clonotype was picked up a small number of times. This sequence joins TRBV7-2 and TRBJ2-1; tentative D call: TRBD2 (6 bases). V was cut by 0 bases and J by 5 bases, with 11 bases left in between. The CDR3 extends over 15 amino acids. CDR1 is SGHTA, CDR2 FQGNSA, per germline. CDR3 in DNA: TGTGCCAGCAGCTTAGCGTGGGGACTGGACAATGAGCAGTTCTTC. Translation: CASSLAWGLDNEQFF.

CDR3 coding DNA: TGTGCCAGCAGTAGAAGGCCGGGGAGGTCTCACTATGGCTACACCTTC. Residues: CASSRRPGRSHYGYTF. This chain links TRBV6-1 with TRBJ1-2; D is ambiguous. Trimming pared 5 bases from V and 3 bases from J, leaving 19 bases between. The germline CDR1 and CDR2 sequences are MNHNS and SASEGT. This CDR3 region has 16 residues.

The rearrangement joins TRBV5-1 to TRBJ2-1; 12 bases map to TRBD2. The CDR3 covers 16 residues. Unmatched junction bases numbered 5, after V lost 0 bases and J lost 7 bases. Germline V CDR1 and CDR2: SGHRS, YFSETQ. This chain's CDR3 is CASSLAIGTSGNEQFF. In DNA form, the CDR3 reads TGCGCCAGCAGCTTGGCCATTGGGACTAGCGGGAATGAGCAGTTCTTC.

This chain links TRBV3-1 with TRBJ2-1; 10 nucleotides agree with TRBD2. Germline V gene lookup returns CDR1 LGHDT and CDR2 YNNKEL (reference sequence). V dropped 5 bases and J dropped 1; count of bases not matched to a gene: 8. This CDR3 contains 17 residues. The CDR3 protein is CASSSTQREGSYNEQFF. The CDR3 bases are TGTGCCAGCAGCTCTACACAGCGGGAGGGGTCCTACAATGAGCAGTTCTTC.